The entry below describes one TCR beta chain. Its specificity is not known. PCR used 60 Vbeta primers and 13 Jbeta primers. Here immunoSEQ multiplex PCR was the method, and the copy in TCRdb shows in-frame clones only, minus some. The data hold about 110,000 clones, with roughly 69% observed a single time. The data stem from a study of cytomegalovirus exposure and HLA in healthy donors. Whole-study findings and limits: It was likely that a cluster of highly shared sequence variants was a sequencing artifact. Association of a missense DCLRE1C variant with TCR beta V- and J-gene trimming was reported in a later analysis. Most CMV-associated TCR beta chains appeared HLA-restricted in a later analysis.

At sampling all donors were nominally healthy, likely with unrecorded immune exposures. Deletions cut 3 bases from V and 2 bases from J, with 14 bases between. CDR3 size: 15 residues. Germline loops: CDR1 SGHTA, CDR2 FQGNSA. The sequence derives from a man aged 50 to 59 in good health and CMV-seropositive. The rearrangement links TRBV7-2 to TRBJ2-7, with TRBD1 as a possible D gene (6 bases). The specimen was PBMCs. The DNA of the CDR3 is TGTGCCAGCAGCTTGAGCTCCGGGACACCCTACGAGCAGTACTTC. The encoded protein is CASSLSSGTPYEQYF.